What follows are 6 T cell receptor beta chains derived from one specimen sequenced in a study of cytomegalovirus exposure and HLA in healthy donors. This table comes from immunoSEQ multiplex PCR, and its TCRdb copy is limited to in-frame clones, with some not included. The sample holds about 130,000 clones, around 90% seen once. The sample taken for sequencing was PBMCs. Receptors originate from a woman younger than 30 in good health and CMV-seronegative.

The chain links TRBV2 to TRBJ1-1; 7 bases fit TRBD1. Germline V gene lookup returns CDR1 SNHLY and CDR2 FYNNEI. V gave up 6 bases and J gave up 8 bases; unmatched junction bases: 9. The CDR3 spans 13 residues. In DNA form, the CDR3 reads TGTGCCAGCAGCGAGACAGGGCCCAAGGAAGCTTTCTTT. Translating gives CASSETGPKEAFF. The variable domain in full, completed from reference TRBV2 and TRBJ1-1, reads EPEVTQTPSHQVTQMGQEVILRCVPISNHLYFYWYRQILGQKVEFLVSFYNNEISEKSEIFDDQFSVERPDGSNFTLKIRSTKLEDSAMYFCASSETGPKEAFFGQGTRLTVV.

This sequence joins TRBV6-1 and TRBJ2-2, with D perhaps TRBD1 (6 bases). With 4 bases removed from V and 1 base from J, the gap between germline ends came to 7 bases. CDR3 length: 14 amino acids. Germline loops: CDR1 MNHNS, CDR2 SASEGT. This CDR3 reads CASSVGQNTGELFF. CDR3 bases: TGTGCCAGCAGTGTGGGACAGAACACCGGGGAGCTGTTTTTT.

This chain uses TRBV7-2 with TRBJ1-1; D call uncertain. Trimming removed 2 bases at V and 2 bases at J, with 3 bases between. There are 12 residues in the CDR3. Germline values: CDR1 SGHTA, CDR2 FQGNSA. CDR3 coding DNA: TGTGCCAGCAGCTTAATAAACACTGAAGCTTTCTTT. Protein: CASSLINTEAFF.

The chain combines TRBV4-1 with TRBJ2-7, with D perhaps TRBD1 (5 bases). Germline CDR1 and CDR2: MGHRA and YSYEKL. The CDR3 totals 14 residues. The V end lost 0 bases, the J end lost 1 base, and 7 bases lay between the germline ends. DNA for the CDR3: TGCGCCAGCAGCCAAGATCAGGGTTCCTACGAGCAGTACTTC. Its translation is CASSQDQGSYEQYF.

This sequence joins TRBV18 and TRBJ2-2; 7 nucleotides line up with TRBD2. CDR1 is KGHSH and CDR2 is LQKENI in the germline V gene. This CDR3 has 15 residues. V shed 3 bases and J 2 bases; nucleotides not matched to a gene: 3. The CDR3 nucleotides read TGTGCCAGCTCACCTCCGGGACTAAACACCGGGGAGCTGTTTTTT. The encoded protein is CASSPPGLNTGELFF.

The CDR3 DNA reads TGTGCCAGCAGCTCCTCGGGCGAGCAGTACTTC. This translates into CASSSSGEQYF. The rearrangement uses TRBV4-2 and TRBJ2-7; D is uncertain. V lost 5 bases, J lost 6 bases, and 8 bases lay in between. The CDR3 length is 11 residues. Germline V gene data show CDR1 as LGHNA and CDR2 as YNFKEQ.